One sample yielded the 22 T cell receptor beta chains listed below, sequenced in a study of blood T cell repertoires in COVID-19. Only in-frame clones appear in the TCRdb table, and some are missing; sequencing was by immunoSEQ multiplex PCR. The table lists about 340,000 clones, approximately 86% of them singletons. The sequenced sample consisted of PBMCs or T cells enriched from blood (not recorded which). All receptors come from a woman aged 40 to 49 with acute COVID-19.

The chain links TRBV4-2 to TRBJ2-3; possibly TRBD2 for D (5 bases). Deletions cut 2 bases from V and 2 bases from J, with 11 bases between. Germline values: CDR1 LGHNA, CDR2 YNFKEQ. This CDR3 is built from 15 residues. In DNA, the CDR3 is TGTGCCAGCAGCCAACTGGACTTTTACACAGATACGCAGTATTTT. Translation: CASSQLDFYTDTQYF.

The CDR3 nucleotides are TGTGCCAGCAGCTTAGTTCACGGGAGGGGAAATGAGCAGTTCTTC. It encodes CASSLVHGRGNEQFF. The chain is built from TRBV7-2 and TRBJ2-1; 8 bases align to TRBD2. V gave up 1 base and J gave up 7 bases; unmatched junction bases: 6. The CDR3 runs 15 residues. The germline gives CDR1 SGHTA, CDR2 FQGNSA.

This chain links TRBV6-5 with TRBJ1-5; D is undetermined. CDR3 size: 14 residues. CDR1 MNHEY and CDR2 SVGAGI come from the germline V gene. V dropped 3 bases and J dropped 4 bases, with 10 bases sitting between them. The CDR3 nucleotides are TGTGCCAGCAGTTATTCGGTACAGAATCAGCCCCAGCATTTT. It specifies CASSYSVQNQPQHF.

The chain employs TRBV7-2 and TRBJ1-2; 9 nucleotides match TRBD1. Germline V gene data show CDR1 as SGHTA and CDR2 as FQGNSA. The CDR3 extends over 12 amino acids. V gave up 5 bases and J gave up 7 bases; unmatched junction bases: 2. In nucleotides, the CDR3 is TGTGCCAGCAGCCAGGACAGGGGTGGCTACACCTTC. Its translation is CASSQDRGGYTF.

This clone has only a few counts. The chain has TRBV15 and TRBJ1-1; 8 bases map to TRBD1. The V gene's germline CDR1 is LNHNV and CDR2 YYDKDF (reference sequence). V lost 1 base and J lost 3; bases outside the gene matches: 13. The CDR3 has 18 residues. The CDR3 region is CATSRAGTGRLADTEAFF. DNA of the CDR3: TGTGCCACCAGCAGAGCTGGGACAGGCCGTTTGGCGGACACTGAAGCTTTCTTT. The entire variable domain, with the rest obtained from reference TRBV15 and TRBJ1-1, is as follows: DAMVIQNPRYQVTQFGKPVTLSCSQTLNHNVMYWYQQKSSQAPKLLFHYYDKDFNNEADTPDNFQSRRPNTSFCFLDIRSPGLGDTAMYLCATSRAGTGRLADTEAFFGQGTRLTVV.

CDR3 loop: CASSLLEGVGNTEAFF. The CDR3 region has the DNA TGTGCCAGCAGCTTGTTAGAGGGCGTGGGGAACACTGAAGCTTTCTTT. The rearrangement links TRBV5-4 to TRBJ1-1; D gene uncertain. The CDR3 loop spans 16 amino acids. V lost 1 base and J 1 base, leaving 14 bases between the germline ends. The germline V gene has CDR1 SGHNT and CDR2 YYREEE (reference sequence).

The V gene is TRBV7-2, the J gene TRBJ2-5; tentatively, D is TRBD1 (6 bases). Trimming removed 5 bases at V and 4 bases at J, with 11 bases between. The CDR3 is 13 residues long. In germline, CDR1 is SGHTA, CDR2 FQGNSA. The CDR3 DNA reads as TGTGCCAGCAGCAACAGGGAGTCAGAGACCCAGTACTTC. Translation gives CASSNRESETQYF. Full variable domain (remainder filled in from reference TRBV7-2 and TRBJ2-5): GAGVSQSPSNKVTEKGKDVELRCDPISGHTALYWYRQSLGQGLEFLIYFQGNSAPDKSGLPSDRFSAERTGGSVSTLTIQRTQQEDSAVYLCASSNRESETQYFGPGTRLLVL.

The rearrangement links TRBV2 to TRBJ2-7, with D maybe TRBD2 (6 bases). The germline V gene has CDR1 SNHLY and CDR2 FYNNEI. This CDR3 is 15 amino acids long. V was clipped by 6 bases and J by 2 bases, with 17 bases between them. The chain's CDR3 is CASRKARELPYEQYF. CDR3 DNA: TGTGCCAGCAGAAAAGCCCGGGAGCTTCCCTACGAGCAGTACTTC.

V and J are TRBV2 and TRBJ1-1, with D maybe TRBD1 (5 bases). V dropped 5 bases and J dropped 0 bases, with 10 bases sitting between them. CDR1 and CDR2 (germline): SNHLY, FYNNEI. The CDR3 spans 14 residues. The CDR3 reads CASSPGSLNTEAFF. The CDR3 nucleotides read TGTGCCAGCAGTCCAGGGTCACTGAACACTGAAGCTTTCTTT.

This clone was counted between two and nine times. V and J are TRBV18 and TRBJ1-1, with D tentatively TRBD1 (6 bases). Germline CDR1 reads KGHSH; CDR2 reads LQKENI. The CDR3 is 15 residues long. V shed 3 bases and J shed 6 bases, with 17 bases lying between them. The CDR3 loop reads CASSPVLQAGAEAFF. The CDR3 DNA sequence: TGTGCCAGCTCACCGGTCTTGCAGGCAGGGGCTGAAGCTTTCTTT. The whole variable domain, remainder taken from reference TRBV18 and TRBJ1-1, is NAGVMQNPRHLVRRRGQEARLRCSPMKGHSHVYWYRQLPEEGLKFMVYLQKENIIDESGMPKERFSAEFPKEGPSILRIQQVVRGDSAAYFCASSPVLQAGAEAFFGQGTRLTVV.

This rearrangement joins TRBV7-3 to TRBJ2-1; TRBD2 matches 7 bases. The V segment lost 4 bases and the J segment 0 bases; nucleotides outside the gene matches: 6. The germline V gene has CDR1 SGHTA and CDR2 FQGTGA. The CDR3 extends over 16 amino acids. CDR3 in amino acids: CASSSRAGSSYNEQFF. In DNA form, the CDR3 reads TGTGCCAGCAGCTCGAGAGCGGGGAGCTCCTACAATGAGCAGTTCTTC.

The chain couples TRBV29-1 to TRBJ2-7, with 8 bases lining up with TRBD2. Losses at the gene ends were 4 bases for V and 5 bases for J; bases not matched to a gene: 13. The CDR3 runs 15 residues. Germline loops: CDR1 SQVTM, CDR2 ANQGSEA. The CDR3 loop is CSVAETGGLGNEQYF. The CDR3 bases are TGCAGCGTTGCCGAGACGGGGGGGCTCGGAAACGAGCAGTACTTC.

V and J are TRBV27 and TRBJ2-7; perhaps TRBD2 as D (6 bases). CDR1 is MNHEY, CDR2 SMNVEV, per germline (reference sequence). CDR3 length: 14 amino acids. V shed 2 bases and J shed 6 bases, with 14 bases lying between them. CDR3 region: CASSLRSRGGEQYF. CDR3 bases: TGTGCCAGCAGTTTACGTTCAAGGGGAGGCGAGCAGTACTTC.

Only one count was recorded for this clone. The chain couples TRBV4-1 to TRBJ1-1; D is unclear. The CDR3 is 12 residues long. The V gene's germline CDR1 is MGHRA and CDR2 YSYEKL. The V end was cut by 1 base, the J end by 7 bases, with 7 bases between. Here the CDR3 reads CASSQGGNEAFF. The CDR3 DNA reads as TGCGCCAGCAGCCAAGGAGGTAATGAAGCTTTCTTT.

V usage is TRBV11-2 and J usage is TRBJ2-1; TRBD1 might be the D (6 bases). This CDR3 region has 15 residues. Germline CDR1 and CDR2: SGHAT and FQNNGV. Trimming pared 5 bases from V and 0 bases from J, leaving 11 bases between. The CDR3 reads CASSPTGNSYNEQFF. CDR3 DNA sequence: TGTGCCAGCAGCCCTACAGGGAACTCCTACAATGAGCAGTTCTTC.

The chain has TRBV5-5 and TRBJ2-1, with 7 positions matching TRBD2. The V gene's germline CDR1 is SGHKS and CDR2 YYEKEE (reference sequence). Losses at the gene ends were 6 bases for V and 9 bases for J; bases not matched to a gene: 21. There are 17 residues in the CDR3. The CDR3 sequence is CASILGGAGRITTEQFF. The DNA of the CDR3 is TGTGCCAGCATTCTGGGAGGGGCGGGAAGGATTACCACTGAGCAGTTCTTC.

J is TRBJ2-1 and V is TRBV5-1, with D perhaps TRBD1 (6 bases). The CDR3 has 17 residues. Trimming pared 0 bases from V and 0 bases from J, leaving 13 bases between. CDR1 and CDR2 from the germline V gene are SGHRS and YFSETQ. This CDR3 is CASSLGVQGSSYNEQFF. CDR3 in DNA: TGCGCCAGCAGCTTGGGCGTTCAGGGGAGCTCCTACAATGAGCAGTTCTTC.

In DNA, the CDR3 is TGTGCCAGCAGCTTAGAAGGAGTAACCCAGTACTTC. Translation: CASSLEGVTQYF. This chain connects TRBV5-4 to TRBJ2-5; unclear D gene. Germline CDR1 reads SGHNT; CDR2 reads YYREEE (reference sequence). With 2 bases removed from V and 8 bases from J, the gap between germline ends came to 10 bases. This CDR3 is built from 12 residues.

This clone appeared a single time. This chain links TRBV5-1 with TRBJ1-6, with D uncertain. The germline V and J ends were trimmed by 2 bases and 9 bases, with 9 bases remaining between them. The CDR3 has 13 residues. Per the germline V gene, CDR1 is SGHRS and CDR2 is YFSETQ. Here the CDR3 reads CASSLFGVSPLHF. The CDR3 region has the DNA TGCGCCAGCAGCTTATTCGGGGTTTCACCCCTCCACTTT.

This chain uses TRBV5-1 with TRBJ2-4; a possible D gene is TRBD2 (6 bases). The V and J ends lost 1 base and 9 bases respectively, with 20 bases between them. CDR1 is SGHRS and CDR2 is YFSETQ in the germline V gene. CDR3 length: 16 amino acids. CDR3 nucleotide sequence: TGCGCCAGCAGCTTGAGGCCCACTAGCCAAAACGGCATTCAGTACTTC. Translation: CASSLRPTSQNGIQYF. The entire variable domain, with the rest obtained from reference TRBV5-1 and TRBJ2-4, is as follows: KAGVTQTPRYLIKTRGQQVTLSCSPISGHRSVSWYQQTPGQGLQFLFEYFSETQRNKGNFPGRFSGRQFSNSRSEMNVSTLELGDSALYLCASSLRPTSQNGIQYFGAGTRLSVL.

V gene TRBV7-9 combines with J gene TRBJ1-5; perhaps TRBD1 as D (5 bases). Germline CDR1 SEHNR, CDR2 FQNEAQ (reference sequence). Trimming left V 5 bases short and J 6 bases short, with 14 bases between. This CDR3 is 14 amino acids long. The CDR3 loop is CASSVLGQGQPQHF. The CDR3, as DNA: TGTGCCAGCAGCGTCCTAGGGCAGGGTCAGCCCCAGCATTTT. The variable domain in full, completed from reference TRBV7-9 and TRBJ1-5, reads DTGVSQNPRHKITKRGQNVTFRCDPISEHNRLYWYRQTLGQGPEFLTYFQNEAQLEKSRLLSDRFSAERPKGSFSTLEIQRTEQGDSAMYLCASSVLGQGQPQHFGDGTRLSIL.

The V gene is TRBV7-3, the J gene TRBJ2-5, with 8 bases that match TRBD2. This CDR3 is 17 amino acids long. Germline V gene data show CDR1 as SGHTA and CDR2 as FQGTGA. The ends lost 6 bases at V and 4 bases at J; junction bases unmatched: 16. CDR3 nucleotides: TGTGCCAGCAGTCTTACAGGGAGCGGGGGCCTACGAGAGACCCAGTACTTC. Encoded protein: CASSLTGSGGLRETQYF.